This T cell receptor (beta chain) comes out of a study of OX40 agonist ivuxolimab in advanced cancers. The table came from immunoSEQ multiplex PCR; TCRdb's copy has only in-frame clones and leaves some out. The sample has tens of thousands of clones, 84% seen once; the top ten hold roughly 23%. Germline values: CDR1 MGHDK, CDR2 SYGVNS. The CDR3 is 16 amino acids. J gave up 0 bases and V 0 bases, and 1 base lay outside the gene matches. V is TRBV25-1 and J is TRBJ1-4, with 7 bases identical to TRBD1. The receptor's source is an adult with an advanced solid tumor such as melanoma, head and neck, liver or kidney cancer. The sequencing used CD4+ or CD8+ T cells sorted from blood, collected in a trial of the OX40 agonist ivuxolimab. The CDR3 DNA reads TGTGCCAGCAGTGAATATGGGACAGCAACTAATGAAAAACTGTTTTTT. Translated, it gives CASSEYGTATNEKLFF.